This TCR beta chain was obtained from a study of OX40 agonist ivuxolimab in advanced cancers. This CDR3 region has 14 residues. V lost 7 bases and J 1 base, leaving 10 bases between the germline ends. Looked up from germline, CDR1 is MNHNS and CDR2 is SASEGT. Clones were sequenced by immunoSEQ multiplex PCR, and TCRdb holds only the in-frame ones, with some missing. The sample consists of more than 15,000 clones, almost 85% of them appearing once. The TCR was taken from an adult with an advanced solid tumor such as melanoma, head and neck, liver or kidney cancer. The sample was CD4+ or CD8+ T cells sorted from blood, taken in a trial of the OX40 agonist ivuxolimab. V and J are TRBV6-1 and TRBJ2-2; perhaps TRBD1 as D (5 bases). The CDR3 loop is CASKGQMNTGELFF. The DNA of the CDR3 is TGTGCCAGCAAAGGACAAATGAACACCGGGGAGCTGTTTTTT.